This T cell receptor (beta chain) was identified in a study of T cell clones after liver transplantation. Per the germline V gene, CDR1 is SGHRS and CDR2 is YFSETQ. CDR3 length: 16 residues. V shed 1 base, J shed 0 bases, and the junction held 7 bases outside the gene matches. Using immunoSEQ multiplex PCR, the repertoire was profiled, and TCRdb retains in-frame clones only, with some absent. The table lists some 120,000 clones, about nine tenths of them singletons, with roughly 0.8% in the top ten. This sequence was found in a human patient who received a liver transplant. Some T cells may arise from the graft donor. The chain couples TRBV5-1 to TRBJ2-7, with TRBD2 matching 7 bases. Sample: CD4+ T cells from blood, taken 12 months after liver transplant. CDR3 nucleotide sequence: TGCGCCAGCAGCTTGTTACGGCGGGAGAACTCCTACGAGCAGTACTTC. Residues: CASSLLRRENSYEQYF.